This T cell receptor beta chain is from a study of low-dose radiotherapy and immunotherapy resistance in tumors. Treatment combined nivolumab, ipilimumab, aspirin, low-dose cyclophosphamide and low-dose radiotherapy in a dose-escalation trial. Germline V gives CDR1 MNHEY, CDR2 SVGAGI. After removal of 0 bases from V and 2 bases from J, the junction contained 6 bases not matched to a gene. The CDR3 length is 17 residues. This clonotype was observed a few times. Alpha and beta chains were covered, as first-strand cDNA relied on TRAV- and TRBV-specific primers. Both a constant-region primer and a V-primer adapter served to amplify TCRs across roughly 21 PCR cycles. The mRNA that was isolated underwent amplification by in vitro transcription. TCRdb re-called the reads through MiXCR, storing one row per CDR3 protein. The sample contains 15,000 to 20,000 distinct CDR3 sequences, approximately 63% of which appear only once.

This clonotype was sampled from a human donor with advanced metastatic prostate, ovarian, gallbladder or colorectal cancer (not recorded which). This table probably holds off-target reads from a library built for another chain. The gene calls are TRBV6-5 and TRBJ2-1, with TRBD2 identical over 8 bases. The CDR3 protein is CASSYSPTSGPYNEQFF. CDR3 sequence (DNA): TGTGCCAGCAGTTACTCGCCAACTAGCGGTCCCTACAATGAGCAGTTCTTC.